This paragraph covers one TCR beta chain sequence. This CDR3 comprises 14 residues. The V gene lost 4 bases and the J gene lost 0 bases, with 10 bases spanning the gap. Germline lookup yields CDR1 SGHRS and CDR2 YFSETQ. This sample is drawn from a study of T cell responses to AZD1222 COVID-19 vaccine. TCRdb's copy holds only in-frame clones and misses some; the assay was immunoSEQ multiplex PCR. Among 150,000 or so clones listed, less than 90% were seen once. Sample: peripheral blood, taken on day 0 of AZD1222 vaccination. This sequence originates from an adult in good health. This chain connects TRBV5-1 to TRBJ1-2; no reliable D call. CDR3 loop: CASSVTESNYGYTF. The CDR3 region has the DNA TGCGCCAGCAGCGTTACGGAATCTAACTATGGCTACACCTTC.